This TCR beta chain was documented in a study of T cells after yellow fever vaccination. 5'RACE template switching generated TCR cDNA, adding a universal primer site and UMIs. Each CDR3 protein is one row after TCRdb ran MiXCR on the 5' RACE reads. The sample records some 100,000 distinct CDR3 sequences, 8.9% being singletons. The CDR3 totals 18 residues. J was trimmed by 0 bases and V by 0 bases; bases with no gene match: 4. In germline, CDR1 is PRHDT, CDR2 FYEKMQ (reference sequence). The material was CD8+ T cells not binding an NS4B(214-222) dextramer, sorted from PBMCs, obtained about 2 weeks after the first yellow fever vaccination. The chain is built from TRBV13 and TRBJ2-6; TRBD1 matches at 8 bases. The source of this sequence is a man between 18 and 29 years old who received the YFV17D yellow fever vaccine. The CDR3 is CASSLGQGDYSGANVLTF. CDR3 in DNA: TGTGCCAGCAGCTTAGGACAGGGGGATTACTCTGGGGCCAACGTCCTGACTTTC.